What follows is one T cell receptor beta chain and its context. CD8+ and CD4+ T cells from blood underwent TCR beta sequencing. The multiple sclerosis controls consisted of treatment-naive patients with relapsing-remitting disease, either stable or active. Negative isolation was used for CD8+ and CD4+ T cells and FACS enrichment for TEMRA cells. This sample is part of a study of CD8 T cells in Susac syndrome. The RNA, about 0.45 to 1 ug, was put through reverse transcription using random hexamers. TCR beta CDR3 was amplified by immunoSEQ covering 54 Vbeta and 13 Jbeta. One entry per CDR3 protein results from TCRdb running MiXCR on the immunoSEQ multiplex PCR reads. The repertoire has about 210,000 distinct CDR3 sequences, around 96% of them found once; the top ten carry 0.075% to 0.095%. This CDR3 contains 13 residues. Trimming pared 2 bases from V and 6 bases from J, leaving 9 bases between. Germline V CDR1 and CDR2: SEHNR, FQNEAQ (reference sequence).

The sequenced sample was CD4+ T cells from PBMCs. The sequence was obtained from a human donor with multiple sclerosis. The chain combines TRBV7-9 with TRBJ2-3, with D unclear. Here the CDR3 reads CASSLMAADTQYF. The CDR3 nucleotides read TGTGCCAGCAGCTTAATGGCAGCTGATACGCAGTATTTT.